This is a list of T cell receptor beta chains from one sample in a study of blood T cell repertoires in COVID-19. Using immunoSEQ multiplex PCR, the repertoire was profiled, and TCRdb retains in-frame clones only, with some absent. The sample carries under 55,000 clones, roughly 84% recorded once. The sample comprised peripheral blood. Receptors originate from a woman of 80 years or more with acute or convalescent COVID-19. CDR3s include the opening cysteine and the closing phenylalanine or tryptophan. Each record gives: V gene, CDR3 protein.

TRBV5-1,CASKSGDSTDTQYF
TRBV27,CASNLTRDRGNINTEAFF
TRBV19,CASSIPGLAGNEQFF
TRBV4-1,CATSSGSFGETQYF
TRBV30,CAWSLGRRTGELFF
TRBV9,CASSVGWSSTGELFF
TRBV6-5,CASSSSGQGGEKLFF
TRBV19,CASSLTGALSSGANVLTF
TRBV28,CASYPGGTVYGYTF
TRBV5-1,CASSAQTGTVGVFLGYTF
TRBV19,CASSGDRNQPQHF
TRBV12-5,CASGMGATYNEQFF
TRBV5-1,CASSFEYEQFF
TRBV11-3,CASSPGGGTSSYNEQFF
TRBV27,CASASGISGEQFF
TRBV4-1,CASSQARDRVVRQYF
TRBV2,CASTLLAGGAGELFF
TRBV7-9,CASSPEISNQPQHF
TRBV15,CATSSRGQGEQYF
TRBV3-1/TRBV3-2,CASSPRQGQGPQHF
TRBV5-4,CASSRDSDEQFF
TRBV5-1,CASSLAGSGMDNEQFF
TRBV7-8,CASSLLGTGNQPQHF
TRBV3-1/TRBV3-2,CASSRTGFGNEQYF
TRBV18,CASSTGQGHNTGELFF
TRBV6-5,CASSYSNGRETQYF
TRBV16,CASSPLAGREETQYF
TRBV2,CASTLRQGHGYTF
TRBV5-4,CAAGGAQIGEQFF
TRBV19,CASSTSGQGIKQYF